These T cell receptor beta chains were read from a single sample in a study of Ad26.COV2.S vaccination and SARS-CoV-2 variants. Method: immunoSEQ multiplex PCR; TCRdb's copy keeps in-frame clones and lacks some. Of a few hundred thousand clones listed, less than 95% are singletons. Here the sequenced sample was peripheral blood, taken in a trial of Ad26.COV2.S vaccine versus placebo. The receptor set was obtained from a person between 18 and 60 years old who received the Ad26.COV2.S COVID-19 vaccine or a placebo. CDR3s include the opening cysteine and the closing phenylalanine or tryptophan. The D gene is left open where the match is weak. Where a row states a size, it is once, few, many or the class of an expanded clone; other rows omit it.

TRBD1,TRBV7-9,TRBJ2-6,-,TGTGCCAGCAGTTCCGGGACAGGGAATACCAACGTCCTGACTTTC,CASSSGTGNTNVLTF
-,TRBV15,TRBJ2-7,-,TGTGCCACCAGCAGAGGAAGGTCCGGGAGCTCCTACGAGCAGTACTTC,CATSRGRSGSSYEQYF
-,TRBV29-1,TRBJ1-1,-,TGCAGCGTTGAAGTTCGGAAATGGAACACTGAAGCTTTCTTT,CSVEVRKWNTEAFF
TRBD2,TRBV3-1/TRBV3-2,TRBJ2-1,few,TGTGCCAGCAGCCAAGCTCGCGCTAGCGGGGCCCGGGAGCAGTTCTTC,CASSQARASGAREQFF
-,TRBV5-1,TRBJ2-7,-,TGCGCCAGCAGCTTGGCGACCGGGGGAAACTACGAGCAGTACTTC,CASSLATGGNYEQYF
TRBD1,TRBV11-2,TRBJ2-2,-,TGTGCCAGCAGCCCACAGGGACAGGGGGCGACCGGGGAGCTGTTTTTT,CASSPQGQGATGELFF
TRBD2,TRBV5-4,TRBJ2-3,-,TGTGCCAGCAGCTTACGGGAGGGAGGAGATACGCAGTATTTT,CASSLREGGDTQYF
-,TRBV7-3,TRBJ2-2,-,TGTGCCAGCAGCTTAAGGGCGGACGGCGACGGGGAGCTGTTTTTT,CASSLRADGDGELFF
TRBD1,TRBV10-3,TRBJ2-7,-,TGTGCCATCAGTGAGTCTGGACAGGGGAGGTACGAGCAGTACTTC,CAISESGQGRYEQYF
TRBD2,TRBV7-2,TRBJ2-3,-,TGTGCCAGCAGCTTAGTGGCTAGCGGGAGGGCCGTGGCAGATACGCAGTATTTT,CASSLVASGRAVADTQYF
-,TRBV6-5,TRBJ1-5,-,TGTGCCAGCAGTTACTCGGTGAATCAGCCCCAGCATTTT,CASSYSVNQPQHF
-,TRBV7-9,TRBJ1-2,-,TGTGCCAGCAGTCCCGACGGGAACTATGGCTACACCTTC,CASSPDGNYGYTF
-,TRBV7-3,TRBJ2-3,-,TGTGCCAGCAGCCTCCTAAAAGATACGCAGTATTTT,CASSLLKDTQYF
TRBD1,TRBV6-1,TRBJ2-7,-,TGTGCCAGCAGTGAAGACCGGACAGGGGTCTACGAGCAGTACTTC,CASSEDRTGVYEQYF
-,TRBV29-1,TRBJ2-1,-,TGCAGCGTTGAAGTTTCGGGCCGGGTGGGTAATGAGCAGTTCTTC,CSVEVSGRVGNEQFF
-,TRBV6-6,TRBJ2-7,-,TGTGCCAGCAGTTACTCGTTTGCGGGACCATACGAGCAGTACTTC,CASSYSFAGPYEQYF
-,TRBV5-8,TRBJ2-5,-,TGTGCCAGCAGCATAGGGACGGAGACAAAAGAGACCCAGTACTTC,CASSIGTETKETQYF
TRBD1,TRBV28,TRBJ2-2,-,TGTGCCAGCAGTCCGATACAGGCGACAGGGTCCGGGGAGCTGTTTTTT,CASSPIQATGSGELFF
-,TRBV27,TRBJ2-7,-,TGTGCCAGCAGTTGGGATGGGGGATACGAGCAGTACTTC,CASSWDGGYEQYF
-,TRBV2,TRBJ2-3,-,TGTGCCAGCAGTGAACTGGGACTTAGCACAGATACGCAGTATTTT,CASSELGLSTDTQYF
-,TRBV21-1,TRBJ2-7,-,TGTGCCAGCAGCAAAATGGAGTTGTGGACCTACGAGCAGTACTTC,CASSKMELWTYEQYF
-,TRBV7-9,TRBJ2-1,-,TGTGCCAGCAGCTTAGGGACGTCCCCGTTGGGGCAGTTCTTC,CASSLGTSPLGQFF
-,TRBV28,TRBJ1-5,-,TGTGCCAGCAGTTTATACAGGGTTGGAAGCAATCAGCCCCAGCATTTT,CASSLYRVGSNQPQHF
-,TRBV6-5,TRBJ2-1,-,TGTGCCAGCTCCCGGAACAGTTTCGCCTACAATGAGCAGTTCTTC,CASSRNSFAYNEQFF
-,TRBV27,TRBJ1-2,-,TGTGCCAGCAGTTTTGGGGGCAACTATGGCTACACCTTC,CASSFGGNYGYTF
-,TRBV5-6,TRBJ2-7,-,TGTGCCAGCAGCTTGTTTTCGGGACTGTACTCCTACGAGCAGTACTTC,CASSLFSGLYSYEQYF
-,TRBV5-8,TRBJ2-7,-,TGTGCCAGCAGCTTGGACAGGGAGGACGAGCAGTACTTC,CASSLDREDEQYF
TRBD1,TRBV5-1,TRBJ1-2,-,TGCGCCAGCAGCCCCGGGACAGGCTATGGCTACACCTTC,CASSPGTGYGYTF
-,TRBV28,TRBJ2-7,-,TGTGCCAGCTTAAGCACCCTTACCTACGAGCAGTACTTC,CASLSTLTYEQYF
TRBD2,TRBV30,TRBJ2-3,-,TGTGCCTGGAGTTCCCCCCCCCAGCGGGGAGAGAAAGATACGCAGTATTTT,CAWSSPPQRGEKDTQYF
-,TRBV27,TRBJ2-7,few,TGTGCCAGCAGGACGAATCAGGGCTACGAGCAGTACTTC,CASRTNQGYEQYF
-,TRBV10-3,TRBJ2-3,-,TGTGCCATCAGTGAGTCCCAGGGAAGCACAGATACGCAGTATTTT,CAISESQGSTDTQYF
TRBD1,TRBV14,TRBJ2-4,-,TGTGTCAACTCAGCGGTCGAGGGACAGGAGTGGGTGGACATTCAGTACTTC,CVNSAVEGQEWVDIQYF
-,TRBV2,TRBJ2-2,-,TGTGCCAGCAGCGAAGCCCAGAACCAGCCTTGGGGGGAGCTGTTTTTT,CASSEAQNQPWGELFF
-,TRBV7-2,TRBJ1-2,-,TGTGCCAGCAGCCCATCGGGGGGGGACTATGGCTACACCTTC,CASSPSGGDYGYTF
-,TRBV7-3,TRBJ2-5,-,TGTGCCAGCAGCGCCGACGGGGCCTTTGGTGCGACCCAGTACTTC,CASSADGAFGATQYF
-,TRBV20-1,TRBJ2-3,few,TGCAGTGCTAGAGATTTTGATACGCAGTATTTT,CSARDFDTQYF
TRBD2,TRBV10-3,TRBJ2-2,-,TGTGCCATCAAGGGTAGCGGGAGCCCCGGGGAGCTGTTTTTT,CAIKGSGSPGELFF
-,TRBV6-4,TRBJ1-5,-,TGTGCCAGCAGTGGTCAAGGGGTAAGCAATCAGCCCCAGCATTTT,CASSGQGVSNQPQHF
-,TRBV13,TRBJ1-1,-,TGTGCCAGCAGCTTACTGGGGGGGCCGGGCACTGAAGCTTTCTTT,CASSLLGGPGTEAFF
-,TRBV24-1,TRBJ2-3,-,TGTGCCACCAGTGATCCGGGACTCGGGGTGGCAGATACGCAGTATTTT,CATSDPGLGVADTQYF
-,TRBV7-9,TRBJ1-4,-,TGTGCCAGCAGCTTAGTGAAGTCCACTAATGAAAAACTGTTTTTT,CASSLVKSTNEKLFF
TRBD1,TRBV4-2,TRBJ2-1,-,TGTGCCAGCAGCCTAGATAACGGACAGGGCAATGAGCAGTTCTTC,CASSLDNGQGNEQFF
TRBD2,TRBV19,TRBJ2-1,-,TGTGCCAGTAGTACCAGCGGGAGCTCCTACAATGAGCAGTTCTTC,CASSTSGSSYNEQFF
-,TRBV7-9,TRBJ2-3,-,TGTGCCAGCAGCTTTCGGGTAGATACGCAGTATTTT,CASSFRVDTQYF
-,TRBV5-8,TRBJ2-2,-,TGTGCCAGCAGCTTCCCCGGGGAGCTGTTTTTT,CASSFPGELFF
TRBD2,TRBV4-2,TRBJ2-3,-,TGTGCCAGCAGCGATACGGCGGGAGTCACAGATACGCAGTATTTT,CASSDTAGVTDTQYF
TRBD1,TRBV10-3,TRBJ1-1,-,TGTGCCATCAGTGAACTCACAGGGGACCCTGAAGCTTTCTTT,CAISELTGDPEAFF
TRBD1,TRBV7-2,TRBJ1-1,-,TGTGCCAGCAGCTTGAAGGGACAGGGGACTGAAGCTTTCTTT,CASSLKGQGTEAFF
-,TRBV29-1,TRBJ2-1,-,TGCAGCGTTGAAGCGGGGTACAATGAGCAGTTCTTC,CSVEAGYNEQFF
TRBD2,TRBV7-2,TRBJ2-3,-,TGTGCCAGCAGCTTAGCGACGGGAGGGCGAGGGGATACGCAGTATTTT,CASSLATGGRGDTQYF
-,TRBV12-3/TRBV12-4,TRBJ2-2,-,TGTGCCAGCAGTTTCATGAACACCGGGGAGCTGTTTTTT,CASSFMNTGELFF
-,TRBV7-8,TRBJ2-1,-,TGTGCCAGCAGCTTATCTTCCGACGGGGACTCCTACAATGAGCAGTTCTTC,CASSLSSDGDSYNEQFF
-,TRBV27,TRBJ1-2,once,TGTGCCAGCAGTTTGGGGGGGAATGGCTACACCTTC,CASSLGGNGYTF
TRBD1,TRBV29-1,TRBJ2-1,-,TGCAGCGTCTGGACAGGGAACTCCTACAATGAGCAGTTCTTC,CSVWTGNSYNEQFF